This entry features one T cell receptor (beta chain) sequence. The CDR3 has 14 residues. CDR1 SGHTA and CDR2 FQGNSA come from the germline V gene. With 5 bases clipped from V and 1 base from J, the junction kept 4 bases outside the gene matches. The data derive from a study of T cell changes during pregnancy in multiple sclerosis. Sequenced by immunoSEQ multiplex PCR; TCRdb stores in-frame clones only, minus some. The repertoire holds tens of thousands of clones, with roughly 90% as singletons. The origin of this receptor is a female donor with multiple sclerosis, enrolled in a pregnancy study. Sequencing used peripheral blood, obtained in the second trimester of pregnancy. The V call is TRBV7-2, the J call TRBJ1-1; TRBD1 matches 7 bases. For the CDR3, the DNA is TGTGCCAGCAGCCGGGGACAGAGGAACACTGAAGCTTTCTTT. Translating it yields CASSRGQRNTEAFF.